A selection of T cell receptor beta chains follows, all from one sample in a study of CD8 T cells in Susac syndrome. MiXCR, applied by TCRdb to the immunoSEQ multiplex PCR reads, yields one record per CDR3 protein. The data show approximately 140,000 distinct CDR3 sequences, with approximately 95% seen just once and about 0.26% held by the top ten. Sequencing was done on a sample of CD8+ T cells from PBMCs. These receptors were collected from a human donor in good health. The CDR3 runs from the conserved cysteine through the conserved F or W. D genes are given only for firm matches. Only part of the rows carry a size: once, few, many, or a class if the clone is expanded.

>TRBJ2-7|once|TRBD1|TRBV29-1
CSVESGGYEQYF
TGCAGCGTTGAGTCAGGGGGCTACGAGCAGTACTTC
>TRBJ1-4|NA|NA|TRBV29-1
CSARTAPNEKLFF
TGCAGCGCTCGGACCGCGCCTAATGAAAAACTGTTTTTT
>TRBJ2-7|NA|TRBD2|TRBV29-1
CSVGGLAGGWYEQYF
TGCAGCGTGGGGGGACTAGCGGGAGGTTGGTACGAGCAGTACTTC
>TRBJ2-3|NA|NA|TRBV27
CASSWANLVTDTQYF
TGTGCCAGCAGTTGGGCGAATTTAGTCACAGATACGCAGTATTTT
>TRBJ2-1|NA|TRBD2|TRBV9
CASSVAGAGLKDEQFF
TGTGCCAGCAGCGTAGCAGGAGCGGGGTTGAAGGATGAGCAGTTCTTC
>TRBJ1-2|once|NA|TRBV29-1
CSVEGQNYGYTF
TGCAGCGTTGAAGGGCAGAACTATGGCTACACCTTC
>TRBJ1-5|NA|NA|TRBV6-8
CASRGRGWPQHF
TGTGCCAGCAGAGGTAGAGGCTGGCCCCAGCATTTT
>TRBJ2-7|NA|TRBD1|TRBV29-1
CSVEMDRDEQYF
TGCAGCGTTGAAATGGACAGGGACGAGCAGTACTTC
>TRBJ2-7|NA|NA|TRBV6-2/TRBV6-3
CASSSTGVYDYEQYF
TGTGCCAGCAGTTCCACCGGGGTGTACGACTACGAGCAGTACTTC
>TRBJ1-2|NA|TRBD1|TRBV7-9
CASSGTDLSYTF
TGTGCCAGCAGCGGGACAGACCTGAGCTACACCTTC
>TRBJ1-1|NA|TRBD1|TRBV7-8
CASSPDWSGGQVEAFF
TGTGCCAGCAGCCCAGATTGGTCAGGGGGACAGGTAGAAGCTTTCTTT
>TRBJ2-3|NA|NA|TRBV9
CASSGGQSTDTQYF
TGTGCCAGCAGCGGTGGACAGAGCACAGATACGCAGTATTTT
>TRBJ2-7|NA|NA|TRBV20-1
CSARDKEVDGVGF
TGCAGTGCTAGAGATAAGGAGGTAGACGGCGTCGGCTTC
>TRBJ2-3|once|NA|TRBV11-2
CASSHAAFTDTQYF
TGTGCCAGCAGCCACGCGGCCTTCACAGATACGCAGTATTTT
>TRBJ2-3|NA|TRBD2|TRBV29-1
CSVLQWGLAGGPSPDTQYF
TGCAGCGTTCTCCAATGGGGACTAGCGGGAGGGCCATCTCCGGATACGCAGTATTTT
>TRBJ2-7|NA|TRBD2|TRBV20-1
CSASTSDTYEQYF
TGCAGTGCCTCGACTAGCGACACCTACGAGCAGTACTTC
>TRBJ2-2|NA|NA|TRBV2
CASTRRINTGELFF
TGTGCCAGCACGCGCAGGATAAACACCGGGGAGCTGTTTTTT
>TRBJ2-1|NA|NA|TRBV9
CASTAAPSSYNEQFF
TGTGCCAGCACGGCGGCTCCGAGCTCCTACAATGAGCAGTTCTTC
>TRBJ2-2|NA|NA|TRBV7-9
CASPRPGENTGELFF
TGTGCCAGCCCCCGTCCAGGCGAGAACACCGGGGAGCTGTTTTTT
>TRBJ2-7|NA|TRBD2|TRBV4-3
CASSLISGSSYEQYF
TGCGCCAGCAGCCTGATTAGCGGGAGCAGTTACGAGCAGTACTTC
>TRBJ1-5|once|TRBD1|TRBV4-2
CASSSTGGSQPQHF
TGTGCCAGCAGCTCGACAGGGGGAAGTCAGCCCCAGCATTTT
>TRBJ1-1|NA|NA|TRBV19
CASSIGEGSYTEAFF
TGTGCCAGTAGTATAGGGGAGGGCTCCTACACTGAAGCTTTCTTT
>TRBJ2-7|NA|TRBD2|TRBV27
CARKGGGRGEQYF
TGTGCCAGGAAAGGAGGCGGGAGAGGCGAGCAGTACTTC
>TRBJ2-7|NA|NA|TRBV15
CATSRDQGSYEQYF
TGTGCCACCAGCAGAGATCAGGGGTCCTACGAGCAGTACTTC
>TRBJ2-1|NA|TRBD2|TRBV27
CASSPQREFGNEQFF
TGTGCCAGCAGTCCGCAGCGGGAGTTCGGCAATGAGCAGTTCTTC
>TRBJ1-1|NA|TRBD1|TRBV9
CASSVVNEGAKNTEAFF
TGTGCCAGCAGCGTAGTAAATGAGGGGGCGAAGAACACTGAAGCTTTCTTT
>TRBJ2-1|NA|NA|TRBV29-1
CSVGTVGEQFF
TGCAGCGTAGGGACGGTCGGTGAGCAGTTCTTC
>TRBJ2-1|NA|TRBD2|TRBV6-5
CASSYSPGGSSYNEQFF
TGTGCCAGCAGTTACTCCCCGGGGGGGAGCTCCTACAATGAGCAGTTCTTC
>TRBJ2-5|NA|NA|TRBV9
CASSVGESETQYF
TGTGCCAGCAGCGTAGGGGAGTCGGAGACCCAGTACTTC
>TRBJ2-5|NA|NA|TRBV2
CASREVTGTQYF
TGTGCCAGCAGGGAGGTTACTGGGACCCAGTACTTC
>TRBJ2-1|NA|NA|TRBV7-9
CASSLGFTGFDEQFF
TGTGCCAGCAGCTTAGGATTCACCGGGTTCGATGAGCAGTTCTTC
>TRBJ2-7|NA|TRBD2|TRBV20-1
CSASKAGGLDEQYF
TGCAGTGCTAGTAAAGCGGGAGGGCTAGACGAGCAGTACTTC
>TRBJ1-5|NA|NA|TRBV27
CASSLPGCQPQHF
TGTGCCAGCAGTTTACCGGGTTGCCAGCCCCAGCATTTT
>TRBJ2-7|NA|TRBD2|TRBV29-1
CSVEYSSGHSYEQYF
TGCAGCGTTGAATACTCTAGCGGGCACTCCTACGAGCAGTACTTC
>TRBJ2-7|NA|NA|TRBV5-6
CASSLERVRYEQYF
TGTGCCAGCAGCTTGGAGCGAGTTCGCTACGAGCAGTACTTC
>TRBJ2-1|NA|NA|TRBV28
CASRILGGHNEQFF
TGTGCCAGCAGAATACTGGGGGGGCACAATGAGCAGTTCTTC
>TRBJ2-7|NA|NA|TRBV27
CASSLYGFPDYEQYF
TGTGCCAGCAGTTTATACGGGTTTCCCGACTACGAGCAGTACTTC
>TRBJ2-2|NA|NA|TRBV6-2/TRBV6-3
CASRPLNTGELFF
TGTGCCAGCAGACCACTAAACACCGGGGAGCTGTTTTTT
>TRBJ1-1|NA|NA|TRBV4-1
CASSLGPLAREAFF
TGCGCCAGCAGCCTGGGACCGTTGGCACGTGAAGCTTTCTTT
>TRBJ2-1|NA|NA|TRBV7-8
CASSSQPNEQFF
TGTGCCAGCAGCTCCCAGCCCAATGAGCAGTTCTTC
>TRBJ2-3|NA|TRBD1|TRBV20-1
CSSPEGASDTQYF
TGCAGTAGTCCCGAGGGGGCGTCAGATACGCAGTATTTT
>TRBJ2-1|NA|NA|TRBV2
CASGGMGYNEQFF
TGTGCCAGCGGAGGGATGGGGTACAATGAGCAGTTCTTC
>TRBJ2-7|NA|TRBD2|TRBV28
CASSLLAGGQGEQYF
TGTGCCAGCAGCCTACTAGCGGGAGGGCAAGGCGAGCAGTACTTC
>TRBJ2-1|NA|NA|TRBV24-1
CATRGYNKQFF
TGTGCCACCCGAGGCTACAATAAGCAGTTCTTC
>TRBJ2-5|NA|NA|TRBV12-3/TRBV12-4
CASSLRFRETQYF
TGTGCCAGCAGTTTAAGGTTCCGAGAGACCCAGTACTTC
>TRBJ2-1|NA|NA|TRBV5-1
CASSFTSPNNEQFF
TGCGCCAGCAGCTTTACTAGCCCGAACAATGAGCAGTTCTTC